This TCR beta chain was documented in a study of OX40 agonist ivuxolimab in advanced cancers. Study overall: The mean age was approximately 60 years, ranging from roughly 23 to 80, with 65% to 90% of participants male.

Prior autoimmune disease or systemic immunosuppression barred patients. Study outcomes and limitations: Normalized T-cell clonal expansion was also low in some nonresponders.

This table comes from immunoSEQ multiplex PCR, and its TCRdb copy is limited to in-frame clones, with some not included. The sample shows around 22,000 clones, approximately 85% of them seen only once. Notes on this clone: Its antigen is unidentified.

The germline V gene encodes CDR1 SGHTA and CDR2 FQGNSA. This CDR3 region has 14 residues. Trimming pared 5 bases from V and 5 bases from J, leaving 15 bases between. Sequences were derived from CD4+ or CD8+ T cells sorted from blood, sampled in a trial of the OX40 agonist ivuxolimab. The chain recombines TRBV7-2 with TRBJ2-5; D is unclear. This sequence originates from an adult with an advanced solid tumor such as melanoma, head and neck, liver or kidney cancer. DNA of the CDR3: TGTGCCAGCAGCGCAATGCCGATTCTGGAGACCCAGTACTTC. Its translation is CASSAMPILETQYF.